This TCR beta chain came from a study of Tregs in tolerant kidney transplant recipients. The CDR3 extends over 17 amino acids. The junction had 9 bases not matched to a gene; V was cut back by 1 base and J by 4 bases. Per germline, CDR1 LNHDA and CDR2 SQIVND (reference sequence). The table came from immunoSEQ multiplex PCR; TCRdb's copy has only in-frame clones and leaves some out. The data show approximately 15,000 clones, over 75% seen once. As for this clone: Its specificity is not known.

Regulatory T cells were sorted from thawed PBMCs rested overnight at 37°C with approximately 190 IU/ml IL-2. Study-wide points: Expanding Tregs on activated donor B cells appeared to best identify donor-specific TCRbeta clones. Antigen-driven expansion was suggested because donor-specific Tregs expanded more than all Tregs in tolerant patients. Few patients were studied, so findings need validation in larger groups.

Sequences were derived from Tregs from blood, sampled before the transplant. V usage is TRBV19 and J usage is TRBJ1-5, with 8 positions matching TRBD1. The receptor was derived from a human donor who received a combined kidney and bone marrow transplant. The CDR3 DNA follows: TGTGCCAGTAGTATAGCGAAGAAGACAGGGGATAATCAGCCCCAGCATTTT. Amino acid sequence: CASSIAKKTGDNQPQHF.